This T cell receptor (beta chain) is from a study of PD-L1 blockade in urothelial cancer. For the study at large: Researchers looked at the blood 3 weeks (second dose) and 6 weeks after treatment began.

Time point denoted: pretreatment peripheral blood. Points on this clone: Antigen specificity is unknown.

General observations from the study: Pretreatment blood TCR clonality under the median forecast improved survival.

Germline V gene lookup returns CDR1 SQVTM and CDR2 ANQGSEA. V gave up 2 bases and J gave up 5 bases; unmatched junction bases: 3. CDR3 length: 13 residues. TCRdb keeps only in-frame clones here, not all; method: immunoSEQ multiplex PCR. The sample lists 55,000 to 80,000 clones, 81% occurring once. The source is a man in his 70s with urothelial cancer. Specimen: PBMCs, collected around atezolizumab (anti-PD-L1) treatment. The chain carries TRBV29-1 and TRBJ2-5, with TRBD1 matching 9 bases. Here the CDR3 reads CSVERTGVETQYF. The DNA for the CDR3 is TGCAGCGTTGAAAGGACAGGGGTTGAGACCCAGTACTTC.